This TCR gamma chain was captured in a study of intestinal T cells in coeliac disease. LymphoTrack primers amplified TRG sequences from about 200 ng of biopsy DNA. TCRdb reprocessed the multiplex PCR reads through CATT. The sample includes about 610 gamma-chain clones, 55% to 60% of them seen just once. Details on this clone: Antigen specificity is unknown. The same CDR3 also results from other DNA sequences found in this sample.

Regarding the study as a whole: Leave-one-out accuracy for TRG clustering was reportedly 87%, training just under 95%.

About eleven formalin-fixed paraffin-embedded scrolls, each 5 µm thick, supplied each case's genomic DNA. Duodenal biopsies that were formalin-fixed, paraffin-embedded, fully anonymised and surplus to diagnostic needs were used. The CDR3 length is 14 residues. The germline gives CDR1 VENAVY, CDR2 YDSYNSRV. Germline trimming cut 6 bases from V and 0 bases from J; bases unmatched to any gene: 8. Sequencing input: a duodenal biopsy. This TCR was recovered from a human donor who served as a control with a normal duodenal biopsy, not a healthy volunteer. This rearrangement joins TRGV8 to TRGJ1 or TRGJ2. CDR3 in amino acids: CATWLKGNYYKKLF. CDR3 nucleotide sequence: TGTGCCACCTGGCTTAAGGGGAATTATTATAAGAAACTCTTT.